These 31 T cell receptor beta chains were sequenced from one sample in a study of cytomegalovirus exposure and HLA in healthy donors. Use of 60 Vbeta and 13 Jbeta primers characterized the PCR. Generated by immunoSEQ multiplex PCR, the TCRdb table keeps only in-frame clones and is missing some. Its clone listing holds about 200,000 clones. Sequenced sample: PBMCs. The receptors originated from a boy between 10 and 17 years old in good health and CMV-seronegative.

The CDR3 sequence is CASSVGRFGAGRGETQYF. The DNA for the CDR3 is TGTGCCAGCAGCGTAGGTCGATTTGGGGCGGGGAGAGGGGAGACCCAGTACTTC. The chain employs TRBV9 and TRBJ2-5, with a weak D call TRBD2 (6 bases). Trimming shortened V by 0 bases and J by 5 bases, and 23 bases separated the two germline ends. The CDR3 is 18 residues long. CDR1 and CDR2 from the germline V gene are SGDLS and YYNGEE.

The chain has TRBV27 and TRBJ1-5; perhaps TRBD1 as D (6 bases). Trimming pared 4 bases from V and 7 bases from J, leaving 11 bases between. The CDR3 has 13 residues. Germline CDR1 reads MNHEY; CDR2 reads SMNVEV (reference sequence). CDR3 bases: TGTGCCAGCAGTTACCGGGACAACCAGCCCCAGCATTTT. Translation gives CASSYRDNQPQHF.

The chain uses TRBV28 and TRBJ2-5; 7 bases match TRBD1. V lost 5 bases to trimming and J lost 3 bases; unmatched junction nucleotides: 21. The CDR3 runs 19 residues. Germline CDR1 reads MDHEN; CDR2 reads SYDVKM. CDR3 residues: CASSLGLWTETGLKETQYF. In DNA, the CDR3 is TGTGCCAGCAGTCTAGGATTATGGACCGAGACAGGGCTAAAAGAGACCCAGTACTTC.

The chain has TRBV19 and TRBJ2-5, with 14 nucleotides matching TRBD2. The germline gives CDR1 LNHDA, CDR2 SQIVND (reference sequence). V trimming: 5 bases; J trimming: 5 bases; junction bases outside the gene matches: 7. The CDR3 totals 16 residues. CDR3 sequence: CASSAGLAGARETQYF. The CDR3 DNA follows: TGTGCCAGTAGTGCGGGACTAGCGGGGGCTCGGGAGACCCAGTACTTC.

The chain carries TRBV5-1 and TRBJ2-3; D not resolved. The CDR3 contains 13 residues. The V and J ends lost 5 bases and 2 bases respectively, with 9 bases between them. The germline gives CDR1 SGHRS, CDR2 YFSETQ. CDR3 bases: TGCGCCAGCAGACAGAGACCCACAGATACGCAGTATTTT. It encodes CASRQRPTDTQYF.

V and J are TRBV18 and TRBJ2-5; 8 bases are a match to TRBD1. Trimming removed 3 bases from V and 7 bases from J; junction bases left unmatched: 7. Germline values: CDR1 KGHSH, CDR2 LQKENI. The CDR3 totals 14 residues. The DNA for the CDR3 is TGTGCCAGCTCACCGGAAACAGGGGGAGGGACCCAGTACTTC. Its protein is CASSPETGGGTQYF.

The rearrangement links TRBV9 to TRBJ2-2, with D tentatively TRBD2 (6 bases). Per the germline V gene, CDR1 is SGDLS and CDR2 is YYNGEE. Trimming pared 0 bases from V and 7 bases from J, leaving 13 bases between. The CDR3 is 15 residues long. The CDR3 DNA reads as TGTGCCAGCAGCGTAGCCGGTGCGGGAAGCGGGGAGCTGTTTTTT. This codes for CASSVAGAGSGELFF.

The V and J genes are TRBV7-9 and TRBJ2-7, with TRBD1 matching 7 bases. The CDR3 sequence is 13 residues long. With 3 bases clipped from V and 4 bases from J, the junction kept 3 bases outside the gene matches. Germline CDR1 SEHNR, CDR2 FQNEAQ (reference sequence). CDR3 in amino acids: CASSFGGQYEQYF. CDR3 nucleotide sequence: TGTGCCAGCAGCTTTGGGGGACAGTACGAGCAGTACTTC.

This chain connects TRBV5-1 to TRBJ1-1; D is possibly TRBD1 (5 bases). The CDR3 spans 16 residues. Germline V gene lookup returns CDR1 SGHRS and CDR2 YFSETQ. V shed 0 bases and J shed 0 bases, with 12 bases lying between them. The CDR3 DNA follows: TGCGCCAGCAGCTTGGGTGGCGTCAGGGTGAACACTGAAGCTTTCTTT. This gives the protein CASSLGGVRVNTEAFF.

J is TRBJ2-5 and V is TRBV7-9; 7 nucleotides align to TRBD1. CDR1 SEHNR and CDR2 FQNEAQ come from the germline V gene (reference sequence). This CDR3 region has 13 residues. V lost 5 bases to trimming and J lost 4 bases; unmatched junction nucleotides: 4. The DNA for the CDR3 is TGTGCCAGCAGCGCCCGACAGGGAGAGACCCAGTACTTC. Translating gives CASSARQGETQYF.

The V and J genes are TRBV6-5 and TRBJ1-1; TRBD1 matches 8 bases. Looked up from germline, CDR1 is MNHEY and CDR2 is SVGAGI. This CDR3 has 14 amino acids. V was pared by 4 bases and J by 4 bases, with 5 bases of the junction left unmatched. Here the CDR3 DNA reads TGTGCCAGCAGTTCCATCGACAGGGGCACTGAAGCTTTCTTT. This gives the protein CASSSIDRGTEAFF.

The DNA for the CDR3 is TGTGCCAGCAGCCCCTCACCGGGGGGCCCCTACGAGCAGTACTTC. Amino acids: CASSPSPGGPYEQYF. This chain connects TRBV28 to TRBJ2-7; tentative D call: TRBD2 (7 bases). Trimming stripped 6 bases from V and 2 bases from J, with 17 bases between. This CDR3 spans 15 amino acids. Germline-derived CDR1 and CDR2 are MDHEN and SYDVKM. Based on the CDR3 plus reference TRBV28 and TRBJ2-7, the full variable domain is DVKVTQSSRYLVKRTGEKVFLECVQDMDHENMFWYRQDPGLGLRLIYFSYDVKMKEKGDIPEGYSVSREKKERFSLILESASTNQTSMYLCASSPSPGGPYEQYFGPGTRLTVT.

The genes are TRBV19 and TRBJ2-7; D is perhaps TRBD1 (6 bases). Germline V CDR1 and CDR2: LNHDA, SQIVND (reference sequence). CDR3 length: 13 residues. V gave up 7 bases and J gave up 2 bases, with 12 bases separating them. The CDR3 region is CASTSRDTYEQYF. The CDR3 coding sequence is TGTGCCAGTACTTCCCGGGACACCTACGAGCAGTACTTC.

The gene calls are TRBV6-6 and TRBJ2-7, with D possibly matching TRBD2 (6 bases). The CDR3 sequence is 14 residues long. V lost 6 bases and J 4 bases, leaving 16 bases between the germline ends. CDR1 and CDR2 (germline): MNHNY, SVGAGI (reference sequence). The CDR3 DNA reads as TGTGCCAGCAGCGATAGCGGCCTGGGATACGAGCAGTACTTC. It encodes CASSDSGLGYEQYF.

V gene TRBV19 combines with J gene TRBJ1-2; a weak D match, TRBD1 (5 bases). Germline V gives CDR1 LNHDA, CDR2 SQIVND (reference sequence). The CDR3 has 14 amino acids. V lost 6 bases to trimming and J lost 11 bases, with 22 bases between them. CDR3 coding DNA: TGTGCCAGTAGCAACCCGACAGAACTATGGCGGTACACCTTC. It yields the protein CASSNPTELWRYTF. Based on the CDR3 plus reference TRBV19 and TRBJ1-2, the full variable domain is DGGITQSPKYLFRKEGQNVTLSCEQNLNHDAMYWYRQDPGQGLRLIYYSQIVNDFQKGDIAEGYSVSREKKESFPLTVTSAQKNPTAFYLCASSNPTELWRYTFGSGTRLTVV.

This sequence joins TRBV4-2 and TRBJ1-1; D perhaps matches TRBD1 (6 bases). The CDR3 extends over 14 amino acids. V was pared by 4 bases and J by 6 bases, with 15 bases between. Germline V gives CDR1 LGHNA, CDR2 YNFKEQ. For the CDR3, the DNA is TGTGCCAGCAGCCCGCAGGGGTTGGGGTCTGAAGCTTTCTTT. This sequence encodes CASSPQGLGSEAFF.

The genes are TRBV4-1 and TRBJ1-1; TRBD1 is a possible D gene (6 bases). Germline V gene data show CDR1 as MGHRA and CDR2 as YSYEKL. The V end was cut by 3 bases, the J end by 4 bases, with 12 bases between. The CDR3 is made up of 14 amino acids. Written as DNA, the CDR3 is TGCGCCAGCAGCCACGTACAGGGTGTCACTGAAGCTTTCTTT. Translation gives CASSHVQGVTEAFF.

The chain has TRBV30 and TRBJ1-5; D might be TRBD1 (6 bases). Germline values: CDR1 GTSNPN, CDR2 SVGIG (reference sequence). Trimming took 5 bases from V and 1 from J, leaving 12 bases between them. The CDR3 consists of 14 residues. The CDR3 loop is CAWGGPVSNQPQHF. Written as DNA, the CDR3 is TGTGCCTGGGGGGGCCCTGTGAGCAATCAGCCCCAGCATTTT.

The chain joins TRBV9 to TRBJ2-3, with 8 bases identical to TRBD2. The CDR3 spans 16 residues. J was trimmed by 4 bases and V by 4 bases; bases with no gene match: 11. Germline V gene lookup returns CDR1 SGDLS and CDR2 YYNGEE. For the CDR3, the DNA is TGTGCCAGCAGCTCACGAGGGGCTAGCGGGTCAGATACGCAGTATTTT. This gives the protein CASSSRGASGSDTQYF.

This sequence joins TRBV5-4 and TRBJ2-5, with D possibly matching TRBD1 (5 bases). The ends were cut back, 3 bases at V and 5 bases at J, with 20 bases in the middle. This CDR3 spans 16 amino acids. Germline V lookup: CDR1 SGHNT, CDR2 YYREEE (reference sequence). This CDR3 reads CASSSPKSGFRETQYF. The CDR3 DNA reads as TGTGCCAGCAGCTCGCCGAAATCAGGGTTCAGGGAGACCCAGTACTTC.

The rearrangement joins TRBV18 to TRBJ2-6, with D possibly being TRBD1 (6 bases). The CDR3 covers 16 residues. Trimming stripped 10 bases from V and 1 base from J, with 17 bases between. Germline V gene data show CDR1 as KGHSH and CDR2 as LQKENI. For the CDR3, the DNA is TGTGCCACTGCAGGACAGAGAATGTCTGGGGCCAACGTCCTGACTTTC. This sequence encodes CATAGQRMSGANVLTF.

The V call is TRBV27, the J call TRBJ2-3, with TRBD2 matching over 9 bases. CDR1 and CDR2 from the germline V gene are MNHEY and SMNVEV (reference sequence). The CDR3 has 16 amino acids. With V trimmed by 6 bases and J by 5 bases, 12 bases remained unmatched. The CDR3 loop is CASRTLLRGGLDTQYF. In nucleotides, the CDR3 is TGTGCCAGCAGGACCCTTTTGCGGGGGGGCCTAGATACGCAGTATTTT.

This CDR3 reads CASSWGQKLMNTEAFF. The CDR3 DNA is TGTGCCAGCAGTTGGGGACAGAAATTAATGAACACTGAAGCTTTCTTT. This sequence joins TRBV28 and TRBJ1-1, with 7 bases fitting TRBD1. The ends lost 4 bases at V and 0 bases at J; junction bases unmatched: 8. The CDR3 has 16 amino acids. Germline loops: CDR1 MDHEN, CDR2 SYDVKM.

The chain links TRBV7-2 to TRBJ1-1; TRBD1 matches 9 bases. Trimming cost V 1 base and J 7 bases; bases outside gene matches: 10. CDR1 and CDR2 (germline): SGHTA, FQGNSA. This CDR3 comprises 16 residues. The chain's CDR3 is CASSLGPLGQGIEAFF. The CDR3, as DNA: TGTGCCAGCAGCTTAGGGCCCTTGGGACAGGGTATTGAAGCTTTCTTT.

V usage is TRBV9 and J usage is TRBJ2-5, with TRBD2 matching 11 bases. CDR1 SGDLS and CDR2 YYNGEE come from the germline V gene. V was clipped by 2 bases and J by 5 bases; unmatched bases: 8. The CDR3 sequence is 16 residues long. The DNA of the CDR3 is TGTGCCAGCAGCGTCTCTGTAGCGGGGGGGCTGGAGACCCAGTACTTC. This sequence encodes CASSVSVAGGLETQYF.

This chain uses TRBV11-2 with TRBJ2-7, with a weak D call TRBD2 (6 bases). The CDR3 consists of 16 residues. In germline, CDR1 is SGHAT, CDR2 FQNNGV. V gave up 5 bases and J gave up 6 bases, with 23 bases separating them. The CDR3 DNA is TGTGCCAGCAGCGCCCCCGGTGGGGGAGGAAAAGGCGAGCAGTACTTC. This translates into CASSAPGGGGKGEQYF.

This sequence joins TRBV4-2 and TRBJ1-5; 7 nucleotides agree with TRBD1. Germline CDR1 reads LGHNA; CDR2 reads YNFKEQ. Trimming removed 0 bases from V and 5 bases from J; junction bases left unmatched: 4. The CDR3 runs 15 residues. CDR3 DNA sequence: TGTGCCAGCAGCCAAGACACGACAGGGTATCAGCCCCAGCATTTT. Its translation is CASSQDTTGYQPQHF.

The rearrangement uses TRBV4-1 and TRBJ1-1; 7 nucleotides match TRBD1. Germline loops: CDR1 MGHRA, CDR2 YSYEKL. J was trimmed by 3 bases and V by 8 bases; bases with no gene match: 9. The CDR3 consists of 14 residues. The CDR3 sequence: CASRTTGLDTEAFF. The CDR3 DNA follows: TGCGCCAGCCGCACGACAGGGCTAGACACTGAAGCTTTCTTT.

V usage is TRBV19 and J usage is TRBJ1-6; TRBD1 aligns across 7 bases. With V trimmed by 0 bases and J by 0 bases, 2 bases remained unmatched. The CDR3 extends over 17 amino acids. From germline, CDR1 is LNHDA and CDR2 SQIVND (reference sequence). The chain's CDR3 is CASSIEGQSSYNSPLHF. The CDR3 nucleotides read TGTGCCAGTAGTATAGAGGGACAGAGCTCCTATAATTCACCCCTCCACTTT.

The V call is TRBV6-4, the J call TRBJ2-3; TRBD2 aligns across 8 bases. CDR3 length: 15 amino acids. V was pared by 5 bases and J by 1 base, with 5 bases of the junction left unmatched. Germline values: CDR1 MRHNA, CDR2 SNTAGT. The CDR3 sequence is CASSYSGAGTDTQYF. Written as DNA, the CDR3 is TGTGCCAGCAGTTATAGCGGGGCCGGCACAGATACGCAGTATTTT.

The CDR3 DNA sequence: TGTGCCAGCAGCTTAAATCGACAGGGGGACGAGCAGTACTTC. It is translated as CASSLNRQGDEQYF. The V call is TRBV7-9, the J call TRBJ2-5; 9 positions match TRBD1. The J call could be wrong; TRBJ2-7 is a better fit for the DNA end. This CDR3 has 14 amino acids. CDR1 is SEHNR, CDR2 FQNEAQ, per germline (reference sequence).